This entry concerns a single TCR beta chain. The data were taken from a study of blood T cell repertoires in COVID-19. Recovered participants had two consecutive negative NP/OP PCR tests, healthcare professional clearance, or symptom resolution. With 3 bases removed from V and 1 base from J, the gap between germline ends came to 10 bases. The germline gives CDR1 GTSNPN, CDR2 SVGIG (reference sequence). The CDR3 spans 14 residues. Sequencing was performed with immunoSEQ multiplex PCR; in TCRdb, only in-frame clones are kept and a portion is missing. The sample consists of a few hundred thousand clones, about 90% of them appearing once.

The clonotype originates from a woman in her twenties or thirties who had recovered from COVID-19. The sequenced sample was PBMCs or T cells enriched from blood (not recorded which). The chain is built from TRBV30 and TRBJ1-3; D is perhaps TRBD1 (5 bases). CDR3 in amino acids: CAWREGLSGNTIYF. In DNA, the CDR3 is TGTGCCTGGAGGGAGGGACTTTCTGGAAACACCATATATTTT.